This T cell receptor (beta chain) was profiled in a study of T cells in Graves' hyperthyroidism and ophthalmopathy. The investigators amplified TCR beta CDR3 regions from RNA transcripts. First-round RT-PCR with HTBI primers amplified the TCR CDR3 region. TCRdb analysed the multiplex PCR reads with MiXCR anew, one entry per CDR3 protein. Of 600,000 to 850,000 distinct CDR3 sequences listed, 18% are singletons. In its sample, this clonotype was seen many times. The receptor's source is a woman aged 45-60 years with Graves' hyperthyroidism that later progressed to Graves' ophthalmopathy. Source material: blood.

The CDR3, as DNA: TGTGCCAGCAGTAACAGGGAAGGCTATGGCTACACCTTC. Translated, it gives CASSNREGYGYTF. The chain joins TRBV6-1 to TRBJ1-2; maybe TRBD1 (6 bases). V lost 5 bases and J lost 4, with 11 bases in between. The germline V gene has CDR1 MNHNS and CDR2 SASEGT. This CDR3 contains 13 residues.